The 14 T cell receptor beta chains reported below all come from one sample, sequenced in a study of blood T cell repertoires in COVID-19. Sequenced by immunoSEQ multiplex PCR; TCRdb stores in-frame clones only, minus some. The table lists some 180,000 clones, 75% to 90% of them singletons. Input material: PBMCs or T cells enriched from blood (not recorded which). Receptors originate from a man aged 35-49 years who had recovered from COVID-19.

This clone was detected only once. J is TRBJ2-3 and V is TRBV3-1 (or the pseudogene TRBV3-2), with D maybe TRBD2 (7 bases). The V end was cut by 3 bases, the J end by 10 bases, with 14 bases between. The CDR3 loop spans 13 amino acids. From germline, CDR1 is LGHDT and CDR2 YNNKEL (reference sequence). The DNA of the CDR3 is TGTGCCAGCAGCCACGGTCGGGGGGCCGCGCAGTATTTT. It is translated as CASSHGRGAAQYF.

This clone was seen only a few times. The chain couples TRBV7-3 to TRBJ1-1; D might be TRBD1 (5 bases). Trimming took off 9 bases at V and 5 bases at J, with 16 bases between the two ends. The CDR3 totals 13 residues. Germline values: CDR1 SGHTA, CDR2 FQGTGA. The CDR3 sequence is CASAPGPGTEAFF. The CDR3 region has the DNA TGTGCCAGTGCCCCAGGACCAGGGACTGAAGCTTTCTTT.

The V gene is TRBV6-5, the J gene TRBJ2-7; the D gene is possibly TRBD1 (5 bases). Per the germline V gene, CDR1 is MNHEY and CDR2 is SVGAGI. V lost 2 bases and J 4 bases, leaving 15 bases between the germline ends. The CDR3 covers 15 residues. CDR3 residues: CASSYRQKLQYEQYF. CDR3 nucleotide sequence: TGTGCCAGCAGTTACAGACAGAAGCTACAATACGAGCAGTACTTC.

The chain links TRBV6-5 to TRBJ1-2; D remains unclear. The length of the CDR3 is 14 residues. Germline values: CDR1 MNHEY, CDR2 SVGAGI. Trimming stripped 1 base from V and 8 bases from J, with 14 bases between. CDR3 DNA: TGTGCCAGCAGTTACTATCCGGGTTCGCGGGGCTACACCTTC. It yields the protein CASSYYPGSRGYTF.

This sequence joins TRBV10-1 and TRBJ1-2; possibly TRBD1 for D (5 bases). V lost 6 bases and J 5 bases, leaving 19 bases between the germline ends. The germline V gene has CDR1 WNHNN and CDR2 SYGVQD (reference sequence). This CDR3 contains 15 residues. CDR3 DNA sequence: TGCGCCAGCAGCACGACGCCACAGGTTATTTATGGCTACACCTTC. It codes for CASSTTPQVIYGYTF.

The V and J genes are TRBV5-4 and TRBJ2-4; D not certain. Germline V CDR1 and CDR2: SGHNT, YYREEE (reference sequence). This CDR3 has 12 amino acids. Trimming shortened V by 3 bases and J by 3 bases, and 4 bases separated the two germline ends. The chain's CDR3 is CASSSYKNIQYF. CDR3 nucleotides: TGTGCCAGCAGCTCCTACAAAAACATTCAGTACTTC.

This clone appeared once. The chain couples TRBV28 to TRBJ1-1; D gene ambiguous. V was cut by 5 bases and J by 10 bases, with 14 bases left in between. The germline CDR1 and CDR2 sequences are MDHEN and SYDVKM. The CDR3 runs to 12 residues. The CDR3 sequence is CASSPSGLGAFF. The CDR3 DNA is TGTGCCAGCAGTCCATCAGGCCTCGGAGCTTTCTTT.

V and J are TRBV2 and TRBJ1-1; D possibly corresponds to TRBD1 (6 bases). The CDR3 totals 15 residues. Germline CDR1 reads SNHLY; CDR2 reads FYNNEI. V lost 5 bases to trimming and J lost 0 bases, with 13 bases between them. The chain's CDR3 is CASSSGQIMNTEAFF. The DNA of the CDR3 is TGTGCCAGCAGTTCAGGACAGATAATGAACACTGAAGCTTTCTTT.

The CDR3 loop is CASSLITVDTQYF. The CDR3, as DNA: TGTGCCAGCAGTCTCATCACGGTAGATACGCAGTATTTT. The J gene is TRBJ2-3, the V gene TRBV14; D unresolved. V gave up 6 bases and J gave up 5 bases, with 12 bases separating them. CDR1 SGHDN and CDR2 FVKESK come from the germline V gene. The CDR3 runs 13 residues.

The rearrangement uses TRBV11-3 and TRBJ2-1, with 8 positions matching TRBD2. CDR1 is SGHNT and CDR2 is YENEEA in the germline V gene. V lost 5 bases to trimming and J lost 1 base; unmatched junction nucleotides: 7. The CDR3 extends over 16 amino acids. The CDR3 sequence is CASSLGLAGSYNEQFF. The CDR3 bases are TGTGCCAGCAGCCTCGGACTAGCTGGGTCCTACAATGAGCAGTTCTTC.

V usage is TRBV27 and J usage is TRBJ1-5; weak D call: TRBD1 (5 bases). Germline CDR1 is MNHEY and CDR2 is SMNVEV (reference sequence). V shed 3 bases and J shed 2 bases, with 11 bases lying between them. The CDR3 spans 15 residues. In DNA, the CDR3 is TGTGCCAGCAGTTTTCAGGGTTTCGGCAATCAGCCCCAGCATTTT. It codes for CASSFQGFGNQPQHF.

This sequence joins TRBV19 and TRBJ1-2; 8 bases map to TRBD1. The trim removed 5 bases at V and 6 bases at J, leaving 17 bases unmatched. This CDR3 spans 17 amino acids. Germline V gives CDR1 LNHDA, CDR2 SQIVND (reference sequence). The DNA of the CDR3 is TGTGCCAGTAGTTTTCTACTTTTGACAGGGGTAAATGATGGCTACACCTTC. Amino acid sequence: CASSFLLLTGVNDGYTF.

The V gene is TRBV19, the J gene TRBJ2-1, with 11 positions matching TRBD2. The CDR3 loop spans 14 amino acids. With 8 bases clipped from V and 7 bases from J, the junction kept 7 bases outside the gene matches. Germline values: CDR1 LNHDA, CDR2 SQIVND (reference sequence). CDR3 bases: TGTGCCAGTTCTTTAGCGGGAGGGCTAAATGAGCAGTTCTTC. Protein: CASSLAGGLNEQFF.

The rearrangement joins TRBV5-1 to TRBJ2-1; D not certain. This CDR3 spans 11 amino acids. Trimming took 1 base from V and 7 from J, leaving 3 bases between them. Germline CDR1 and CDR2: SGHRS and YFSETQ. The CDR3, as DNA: TGCGCCAGCAGCTTGCAGAATGAGCAGTTCTTC. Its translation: CASSLQNEQFF. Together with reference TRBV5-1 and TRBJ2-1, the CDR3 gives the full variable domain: KAGVTQTPRYLIKTRGQQVTLSCSPISGHRSVSWYQQTPGQGLQFLFEYFSETQRNKGNFPGRFSGRQFSNSRSEMNVSTLELGDSALYLCASSLQNEQFFGPGTRLTVL.